This TCR beta chain was recovered during a study of blood T cell repertoires in COVID-19. Study-wide context: Some COVID-19 samples were acute and others convalescent; all came from the United States, Italy and Spain. Sample material is recorded as cDNA or gDNA derived from T cells, B-cell-depleted T cells, or PBMCs.

Clones were sequenced by immunoSEQ multiplex PCR, and TCRdb holds only the in-frame ones, with some missing. The table shows approximately 450,000 clones, with roughly nine tenths occurring only once. Living in about two dozen US areas, the participants were between roughly 18 and 90 years of age. Donors were grouped by their self-reported clinical history. The CDR3 length is 15 residues. With 4 bases removed from V and 6 bases from J, the gap between germline ends came to 18 bases. CDR1 SGHVS and CDR2 FNYEAQ come from the germline V gene. This chain joins TRBV7-6 and TRBJ1-2, with D possibly TRBD1 on 5 matching bases. The clonotype comes from a woman in her late teens or twenties with acute COVID-19. Sequenced: PBMCs or T cells enriched from blood (not recorded which). The CDR3 nucleotides are TGTGCCAGCAGCTACGGGGGGAACACGGGTGATGGCTACACCTTC. It yields the protein CASSYGGNTGDGYTF.